These 14 T cell receptor beta chains were sequenced from one sample in a study of brain T cells in children with intractable seizures. The protocol was immunoSEQ multiplex PCR, while the TCRdb copy is restricted to in-frame clones and leaves out a portion. The sample lists tens of thousands of clones, just over 90% seen once, with approximately 1.4% in the top ten. The sequenced sample was peripheral blood, obtained at surgery. These receptors were taken from a boy younger than two with tuberous sclerosis and intractable seizures.

The chain links TRBV20-1 to TRBJ1-1; no clear D gene. V was trimmed by 3 bases and J by 9 bases, leaving 5 bases between them. This CDR3 is built from 9 residues. The germline CDR1 and CDR2 sequences are DFQATT and SNEGSKA (reference sequence). CDR3 nucleotide sequence: TGCAGTGCTAGTTACCAAGCTTTCTTT. Protein: CSASYQAFF.

The V call is TRBV5-1, the J call TRBJ2-5, with D uncertain. This CDR3 is 12 amino acids long. Germline V gene data show CDR1 as SGHRS and CDR2 as YFSETQ. V was clipped by 5 bases and J by 1 base, with 6 bases between them. The CDR3: CASRPAQETQYF. The CDR3 DNA reads TGCGCCAGCAGGCCAGCCCAAGAGACCCAGTACTTC.

V usage is TRBV2 and J usage is TRBJ2-1; the D call may be TRBD1 or TRBD2 (5 bases each). CDR1 and CDR2 (germline): SNHLY, FYNNEI. This CDR3 region has 12 residues. Trimming stripped 8 bases from V and 8 bases from J, with 13 bases between. CDR3 amino acids: CASDYAGYEQFF. In nucleotides, the CDR3 is TGTGCCAGCGACTACGCAGGGTATGAGCAGTTCTTC.

The V gene is TRBV28, the J gene TRBJ1-5, with no clear D. CDR3 length equals 15 residues. The V gene's germline CDR1 is MDHEN and CDR2 SYDVKM. Trimming pared 4 bases from V and 0 bases from J, leaving 10 bases between. The CDR3 sequence: CASSSPTVSNQPQHF. CDR3 nucleotide sequence: TGTGCCAGCAGTTCTCCTACAGTTAGCAATCAGCCCCAGCATTTT.

This chain links TRBV11-3 with TRBJ2-7, with 8 positions matching TRBD2. The trim removed 1 base at V and 2 bases at J, leaving 4 bases unmatched. Per germline, CDR1 SGHNT and CDR2 YENEEA. This CDR3 contains 15 residues. Here the CDR3 reads CASSLVASGPYEQYF. CDR3 nucleotides: TGTGCCAGCAGCTTAGTGGCTAGCGGGCCCTACGAGCAGTACTTC.

This rearrangement joins TRBV14 to TRBJ1-4; no definite D call. Germline V CDR1 and CDR2: SGHDN, FVKESK. V lost 1 base and J lost 8, with 8 bases in between. The CDR3 extends over 13 amino acids. CDR3 coding DNA: TGTGCCAGCAGCCAAGCCCCACGGGAAAAACTGTTTTTT. Its translation: CASSQAPREKLFF.

A single count supports this clone. An end of the junction does not agree with germline; a read error may underlie this. The chain employs TRBV4-1 and TRBJ2-1, with D possibly TRBD2 on 5 matching bases. Germline values: CDR1 MGHRA, CDR2 YSYEKL. The CDR3 runs 16 residues. As DNA, the CDR3 is TGCGCCAGCAGCCATCCAAAGGCTAGCTCCGACAATGAGCAGTTCTTC. Translated, it gives CASSHPKASSDNEQFF.

The genes are TRBV19 and TRBJ2-2; possibly TRBD1 for D (6 bases). The germline V gene has CDR1 LNHDA and CDR2 SQIVND (reference sequence). The CDR3 sequence is 15 residues long. Between the trimmed V and J ends, which lost 5 bases and 4 bases, there was a span of 14 bases. The CDR3 DNA reads as TGTGCCAGTAGTTCAACGAACAGGGCCACCGGGGAGCTGTTTTTT. This translates into CASSSTNRATGELFF.

The chain combines TRBV7-3 with TRBJ2-3; D remains unclear. Germline loops: CDR1 SGHTA, CDR2 FQGTGA. V lost 4 bases and J lost 4, with 9 bases in between. The CDR3 has 13 residues. CDR3 in DNA: TGTGCCAGCAGCTCAAACCTCCCAGATACGCAGTATTTT. Residues: CASSSNLPDTQYF. Variable domain in full (rest from reference TRBV7-3 and TRBJ2-3): GAGVSQTPSNKVTEKGKYVELRCDPISGHTALYWYRQSLGQGPEFLIYFQGTGAADDSGLPNDRFFAVRPEGSVSTLKIQRTERGDSAVYLCASSSNLPDTQYFGPGTRLTVL.

This chain links TRBV19 with TRBJ1-1; D gene ambiguous. V dropped 5 bases and J dropped 0 bases, with 13 bases sitting between them. CDR3 length: 15 residues. Germline CDR1 is LNHDA and CDR2 is SQIVND (reference sequence). CDR3 in amino acids: CASSHARLLNTEAFF. For the CDR3, the DNA is TGTGCCAGTAGTCATGCCCGGTTACTGAACACTGAAGCTTTCTTT.

This chain connects TRBV5-1 to TRBJ2-7; weak D call: TRBD2 (6 bases). Germline V gene lookup returns CDR1 SGHRS and CDR2 YFSETQ. The V gene lost 4 bases and the J gene lost 0 bases, with 17 bases spanning the gap. The CDR3 contains 16 residues. The CDR3 bases are TGCGCCAGCAGCCCCGGTGGAGGGGTAGGCTCCTACGAGCAGTACTTC. It specifies CASSPGGGVGSYEQYF.

V usage is TRBV11-2 and J usage is TRBJ2-2, with D possibly being TRBD2 (6 bases). Germline V gene data show CDR1 as SGHAT and CDR2 as FQNNGV. The CDR3 has 14 residues. Trimming removed 8 bases from V and 2 bases from J, with 12 bases in between. The CDR3 is CASVAVSNTGELFF. CDR3 DNA: TGTGCCAGCGTAGCGGTCTCCAACACCGGGGAGCTGTTTTTT.

The V and J genes are TRBV23-1 and TRBJ2-2, with D tentatively TRBD1 (5 bases). TRBV23-1 is marked as an open reading frame, function uncertain. The CDR3 runs 10 residues. Trimming removed 9 bases at V and 6 bases at J, with 5 bases between. Here the CDR3 reads CARQAGELFF. In DNA form, the CDR3 reads TGCGCCAGACAGGCCGGGGAGCTGTTTTTT.

The chain couples TRBV15 to TRBJ2-5; TRBD1 might be the D (5 bases). CDR1 LNHNV and CDR2 YYDKDF come from the germline V gene (reference sequence). This CDR3 has 14 residues. Deletions cut 2 bases from V and 5 bases from J, with 12 bases between. CDR3 nucleotides: TGTGCCACCAGCAGAATAGGGGTAGGGGAGACCCAGTACTTC. Encoded protein: CATSRIGVGETQYF.